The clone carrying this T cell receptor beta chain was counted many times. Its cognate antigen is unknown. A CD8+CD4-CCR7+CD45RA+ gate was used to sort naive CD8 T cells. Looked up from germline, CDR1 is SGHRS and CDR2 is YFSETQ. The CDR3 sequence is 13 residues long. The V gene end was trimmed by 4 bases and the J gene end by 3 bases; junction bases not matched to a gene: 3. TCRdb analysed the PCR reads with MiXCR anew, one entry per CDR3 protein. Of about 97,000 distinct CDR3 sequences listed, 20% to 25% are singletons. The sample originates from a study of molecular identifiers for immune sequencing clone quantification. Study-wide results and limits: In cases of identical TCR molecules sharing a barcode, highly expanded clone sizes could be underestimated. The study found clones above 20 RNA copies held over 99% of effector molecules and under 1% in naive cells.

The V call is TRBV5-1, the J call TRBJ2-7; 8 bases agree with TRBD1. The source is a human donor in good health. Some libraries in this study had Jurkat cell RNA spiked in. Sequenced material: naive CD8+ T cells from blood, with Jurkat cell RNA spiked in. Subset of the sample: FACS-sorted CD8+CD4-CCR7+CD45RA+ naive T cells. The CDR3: CASSPTGGYEQYF. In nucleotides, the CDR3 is TGCGCCAGCAGCCCAACAGGGGGCTACGAGCAGTACTTC.